The rows below give T cell receptor beta chains drawn from one sample of a study of cytomegalovirus exposure and HLA in healthy donors. Method: immunoSEQ multiplex PCR; TCRdb's copy keeps in-frame clones and lacks some. The sample has some 120,000 clones, 82% seen once. The sequenced sample was PBMCs. The origin of the receptors is a woman younger than 30 in good health and CMV-seronegative. The CDR3 runs from the conserved cysteine through the conserved F or W. The D gene is left open where the match is weak. Rows may omit the clone size; those that give it use once, few, many or a size class.

V	size	D	J	DNA	CDR3
TRBV27	-	TRBD1	TRBJ1-2	TGTGCCAGCAGTTTGGGGCAGGGGGCGCGTGGCTACACCTTC	CASSLGQGARGYTF
TRBV18	-	TRBD1	TRBJ1-6	TGTGCCAGCTCGGCTTACGGACAGGGGGGTAGTTCACCCCTCCACTTT	CASSAYGQGGSSPLHF
TRBV7-8	-	-	TRBJ1-1	TGTGCCAGCAGCCTTCGGGGGGCGGCTGAAGCTTTCTTT	CASSLRGAAEAFF
TRBV7-6	-	TRBD2	TRBJ2-5	TGTGCCAGCAGCGAAGCGGGAGGTGGAAAGACCCAGTACTTC	CASSEAGGGKTQYF
TRBV5-1	few	-	TRBJ2-2	TGCGCCAGCAGCTTGGGGCAAGGGGACACCGGGGAGCTGTTTTTT	CASSLGQGDTGELFF
TRBV27	-	-	TRBJ1-1	TGTGCCAGCAGTCGGGGGAACACTGAAGCTTTCTTT	CASSRGNTEAFF
TRBV11-2	once	TRBD2	TRBJ2-5	TGTGCCAGCAGCCCGCTGGGACTAGCGAAACAAGAGACCCAGTACTTC	CASSPLGLAKQETQYF
TRBV28	-	TRBD2	TRBJ2-7	TGTGCCAGCAGCCCGCGGGGGAGGGCGCGGGGATCCTACGAGCAGTACTTC	CASSPRGRARGSYEQYF
TRBV6-5	-	TRBD2	TRBJ2-1	TGTGCCAGCAGTTACATAGCGGGAGCGTTCGCTGAGCAGTTCTTC	CASSYIAGAFAEQFF
TRBV6-5	-	-	TRBJ1-1	TGTGCCAGCAGTGAAGGGGCTTTAAGGACTGAAGCTTTCTTT	CASSEGALRTEAFF
TRBV5-1	-	-	TRBJ2-7	TGCGCCAGCAGCTTGGACGCGGGGTCAGGAGGCTACGAGCAGTACTTC	CASSLDAGSGGYEQYF
TRBV6-4	-	-	TRBJ2-5	TGTGCCAGCAGTCTGGACAATGAGACCCAGTACTTC	CASSLDNETQYF
TRBV25-1	-	-	TRBJ1-2	TGTGCCAGCAGTGAATGGTCAGGGGATGGCTACACCTTC	CASSEWSGDGYTF
TRBV19	few	-	TRBJ2-7	TGTGCCAGTTCGCGGTCTCCCCTCCAGGGTTACTTTTCCTACGAGCAGTACTTC	CASSRSPLQGYFSYEQYF
TRBV27	-	TRBD2	TRBJ2-1	TGTGCCAGCAGGAGGACTAGCGTCCCCTACAATGAGCAGTTCTTC	CASRRTSVPYNEQFF
TRBV5-1	-	-	TRBJ1-3	TGCGCCAGCAGTTTCGGTGGGGCAGATGGAAACACCATATATTTT	CASSFGGADGNTIYF
TRBV7-6	-	TRBD2	TRBJ2-1	TGTGCCAGCAGCTCCAGATTCCGGGGACTAGAAAACAATGAGCAGTTCTTC	CASSSRFRGLENNEQFF
TRBV14	-	TRBD1	TRBJ2-7	TGTGCCAGCAGCCCGACAGGGACCGAGCAGTACTTC	CASSPTGTEQYF
TRBV2	-	-	TRBJ2-5	TGTGCCAGCAGGGAGGAGGGAGAGACCCAGTACTTC	CASREEGETQYF
TRBV4-2	-	TRBD2	TRBJ2-1	TGTGCCAGCAGCCCTTCTAGCGGGGGCCCTCAGGAGCAGTTCTTC	CASSPSSGGPQEQFF
TRBV18	-	-	TRBJ1-1	TGTGCCAGCTCACCGCAGGGGCCAGCGATGAACACTGAAGCTTTCTTT	CASSPQGPAMNTEAFF
TRBV4-1	-	TRBD2	TRBJ2-1	TGCGCCAGCAGCCAAGAAGTCGGGACTAGCGGGTACAATGAGCAGTTCTTC	CASSQEVGTSGYNEQFF
TRBV7-3	-	-	TRBJ2-7	TGTGCCAGCAGCCCCACCGCCGGGGCCTACGAGCAGTACTTC	CASSPTAGAYEQYF
TRBV7-2	-	-	TRBJ1-1	TGTGCCAGCAGCTCACAGGGCATGAACACTGAAGCTTTCTTT	CASSSQGMNTEAFF
TRBV29-1	-	TRBD1	TRBJ2-4	TGCAGCGTACACCCGGGACAGGGCATTCAGTACTTC	CSVHPGQGIQYF
TRBV30	few	-	TRBJ1-6	TGTGCCTGGAGTGTACGGTCCCGAGTTAATAATTCACCCCTCCACTTT	CAWSVRSRVNNSPLHF
TRBV5-1	-	TRBD2	TRBJ2-4	TGCGCCAGCAGCCCAGGGACTAGCTATGCGAACATTCAGTACTTC	CASSPGTSYANIQYF
TRBV7-2	-	-	TRBJ1-1	TGTGCCAGCAGCTTAGACGGGGGGGGGACTGAAGCTTTCTTT	CASSLDGGGTEAFF
TRBV11-2	-	TRBD1	TRBJ1-2	TGTGCCAGCAGTCACAGGGGGAACTATGGCTACACCTTC	CASSHRGNYGYTF
TRBV9	-	-	TRBJ1-1	TGTGCCAGCAGCTACGACTCGAACACTGAAGCTTTCTTT	CASSYDSNTEAFF
TRBV5-4	-	-	TRBJ1-2	TGTGCCAGCAGCCGAGGGGGATTTGGCTATGGCTACACCTTC	CASSRGGFGYGYTF
TRBV2	-	TRBD2	TRBJ2-1	TGTGCCAGCAAAGTGACGACTAGCGGGGGGAAGTTCTTC	CASKVTTSGGKFF
TRBV6-5	-	-	TRBJ2-7	TGTGCCAGCAGCCTAGCCGGGCAGGCCTACGAGCAGTACTTC	CASSLAGQAYEQYF
TRBV11-3	-	-	TRBJ2-1	TGTGCCAGCAGCCCCTCTGGGCCATACAATGAGCAGTTCTTC	CASSPSGPYNEQFF
TRBV11-1	-	-	TRBJ1-2	TGTGCCAGCAGCTCAACCTTAACGGATGGCTACACCTTC	CASSSTLTDGYTF
TRBV7-9	-	-	TRBJ1-2	TGTGCCAGCAGCTTAGCTTCGGTCGGAGATTCTAACTATGGCTACACCTTC	CASSLASVGDSNYGYTF
TRBV27	-	TRBD2	TRBJ2-1	TGTGCCAGCATTGGGAGGGACCTTGGGGACAATGAGCAGTTCTTC	CASIGRDLGDNEQFF
TRBV2	-	-	TRBJ1-1	TGTGCCAGCAGACCCATCAGTAGGGGGGGCACTGAAGCTTTCTTT	CASRPISRGGTEAFF
TRBV27	-	-	TRBJ2-1	TGTGCCAGCAGTGAACTCGATGCCTACAATGAGCAGTTCTTC	CASSELDAYNEQFF
TRBV2	-	-	TRBJ1-5	TGTGCCAGCAGCTATAGCAATCAGCCCCAGCATTTT	CASSYSNQPQHF
TRBV27	-	-	TRBJ1-2	TGTGCCAGCAGTCGCATCCAAGGTGGTGGTTTTTCCGGGGTGGCTAACTATGGCTACACCTTC	CASSRIQGGGFSGVANYGYTF
TRBV9	once	TRBD2	TRBJ2-1	TGTGCCAGCAGCCCCTCGGGACTAGCATCCGAGCAGTTCTTC	CASSPSGLASEQFF
TRBV5-1	-	-	TRBJ1-6	TGCGCCAGCAGCTTGGCCCAGGGGCGGGGGTCACCCCTCCACTTT	CASSLAQGRGSPLHF
TRBV7-2	-	-	TRBJ2-5	TGTGCCAGCAGCTTAACAGGGCTTGGGAGCCAAGAGACCCAGTACTTC	CASSLTGLGSQETQYF
TRBV27	few	TRBD1	TRBJ1-1	TGTGCCAGCGATTTTTACAGGGGCAAGGGCACTGAAGCTTTCTTT	CASDFYRGKGTEAFF
TRBV19	once	-	TRBJ2-1	TGTGCCAGTAGTATGGAGGAGTCCTACAATGAGCAGTTCTTC	CASSMEESYNEQFF
TRBV5-1	-	-	TRBJ1-4	TGCGCCAGCAGCCTCGGGGGAAGCGGCGAAAAACTGTTTTTT	CASSLGGSGEKLFF
TRBV10-3	-	TRBD1	TRBJ1-1	TGTGCCATCAGTCGGACAGGGGGGACTGAAGCTTTCTTT	CAISRTGGTEAFF
TRBV11-3	-	TRBD2	TRBJ2-1	TGTGCCAGCAGCCGATCCGGGACTAGCGGGAAAAATGAGCAGTTCTTC	CASSRSGTSGKNEQFF
TRBV18	-	TRBD1	TRBJ1-1	TGTGCCAGCTCCCCGAGACAGGGTATGGCAGGCACTGAAGCTTTCTTT	CASSPRQGMAGTEAFF
TRBV7-6	-	TRBD2	TRBJ2-3	TGTGCCACCACACTTAGCGGGCGCCTCACAGATACGCAGTATTTT	CATTLSGRLTDTQYF
TRBV7-3	-	TRBD1	TRBJ2-2	TGTGCCAGCAGGGCGACAGGGGGAAGCACCGGGGAGCTGTTTTTT	CASRATGGSTGELFF
TRBV7-9	-	TRBD1	TRBJ2-7	TGTGCCAGCAGCTTATGGACAGGGGGCTCTTACGAGCAGTACTTC	CASSLWTGGSYEQYF